This TCR beta chain comes out of a study of beta chain features in type 1 diabetes (dated by TCRdb to the late 2010s). Regarding the study in general: Patients and healthy donors did not differ in mean age, gender distribution, total cell number or subset yield. Regulatory and stem cell-like memory subsets were obtained from only 8 patients and roughly eight healthy donors, while naive and central memory subsets were obtained from all 30 or so donors. In the study, TCRB repertoires of sorted circulating CD4+ T cell subsets from recently diagnosed type 1 diabetes patients were compared with those of matched healthy donors. Across all samples, 107,917,701 sorted cells were examined, and cell number per subset correlated strongly with RNA yield.

Concerning this clone itself: Its cognate antigen has yet to be identified. No base qualities exist here, and no much larger clone lies one base off it.

What the authors observed across the whole study: Patients with type 1 diabetes made fewer insertions and deleted more nucleotides at VDJ recombination sites, implying thymic rearrangement abnormalities. Because small numbers of individuals were included in the HLA sub-analyses, any influence of HLA type on TCRB rearrangement was left unresolved. The naive, central memory and regulatory TCRB repertoires appeared to resemble one another more closely among patients than among healthy donors. Sequencing cDNA rather than genomic DNA could over-represent highly expressing activated cells, although activation and CD3 levels did not differ between groups. In all four CD4+ subsets, TCRB CDR3 length was moderately but significantly shorter in type 1 diabetes patients. PCR might favor shorter templates, but patient and control samples were amplified and corrected together, so any skew would affect both groups equally.

A single peripheral blood draw of about 120 mL on average was collected from each donor into heparinised tubes. Naive, central memory, regulatory and stem cell-like memory CD4+ T cells were sorted on a BD FACSAria II using a panel including CD45RO, CCR7, CD25, CD127, CD95 and CD27. Every sorted population had a purity above 95%. PBMCs were isolated right away by Lymphoprep density gradient centrifugation and were stained directly, without culture. To minimize batch effects, samples were stained and sorted in pairs, one healthy donor with one patient per experiment. The High Capacity cDNA Reverse Transcription Kit was used to reverse transcribe all of the isolated RNA, meaning that expressed TCRB transcripts were what got sequenced. Deep immunoSEQ sequencing was performed on naive, central memory and regulatory T cell samples, with an average of around 3.4 million total reads per sample. Sorted cells were lysed in RLT buffer, and RNA was extracted using DNase-treated RNeasy Micro or Mini kits according to cell number. Each cell subset was processed separately to prevent cross-contamination, with patient and healthy donor samples processed together. TCRB sequences were amplified from cDNA with the immunoSEQ multiplex PCR, producing 87-bp fragments spanning the CDR3 region. Amplicons were sequenced on the Illumina HiSeq platform. The paper's processing steps were these. PCR bias was computationally corrected using synthetic template baselines, reads within Hamming distance 2 were collapsed, and singletons that could not be merged were discarded. Reads were aligned against IMGT to assign V, D and J genes, CDR3 length and insertions or deletions at six rearrangement sites. Within each subset, clonotype counts were normalized to the number of sorted cells before true diversity and Gini coefficients were calculated with the tcR R package. The overlap coefficient, calculated on TCRB nucleotide sequences, was used to measure repertoire sharing. TCRdb retrieved this table from immuneACCESS and kept in-frame rearrangements only. Not all clones are present; in checked studies, unresolved V genes account for under half, and no reason is known for the remainder. From that table come the V and J calls and clone size; the DNA was used to work out D and trimming. The sample records roughly 100,000 clones, 25% to 30% of which are singletons. The ten largest clones take up 0.5% to 0.6% of the sample.

The source material was central memory CD4+ T cells from blood. The clonotype was recovered from a woman between 18 and 29 years old with type 1 diabetes.

In nucleotide form, the sequence is TGTGCCAGCAGCCGGGGGGGTAACTATGGCTACACCTTC. This yields the protein CASSRGGNYGYTF. The sequence links TRBV5-4 to TRBJ1-2; the D region possibly corresponds to TRBD1 (5 bases align). The germline V gene (reference sequence) sets CDR1 to SGHNT and CDR2 to YYREEE. The CDR3 sequence holds 13 residues, the cysteine and phenylalanine included. The only DNA kept is the CDR3, 39 bases in frame from the first base. Trimming removed 4 bases from V and 1 base from J, leaving 8 bases between the germline ends.